This T cell receptor (beta chain) was sequenced for a study of blood T cell repertoires in COVID-19. Study-level background: The origin of the acute and convalescent COVID-19 samples was the United States, Italy and Spain. From T cells, B-cell-depleted T cells, or PBMCs came the material, which was cDNA or gDNA.

Germline loops: CDR1 SGDLS, CDR2 YYNGEE. CDR3 length equals 15 residues. V lost 0 bases to trimming and J lost 0 bases, with 7 bases between them. This clone was seen only a few times. Source study methods: Estimates of nucleated cell counts were drawn from the amplification of reference gene primers. Profiled with immunoSEQ multiplex PCR; TCRdb holds only in-frame clones, not every one. D and trimming were read from the DNA, whereas the V and J calls and clone size are those reported in that table. Seen here are nearly 55,000 clones, approximately 80% observed once, and the top ten hold about 15%. Sequenced: peripheral blood. This chain connects TRBV9 to TRBJ1-5; D call uncertain. The clonotype comes from a human donor with active or convalescent COVID-19. The donor label of this sample is uncertain. CDR3 nucleotides: TGTGCCAGCAGCGTAGACGGGTTTAGCAATCAGCCCCAGCATTTT. Its translation is CASSVDGFSNQPQHF.